The rows below give T cell receptor beta chains drawn from one sample of a study of T cells after yellow fever vaccination. TCRdb re-called the 5' RACE reads through MiXCR, storing one row per CDR3 protein. The sample has around 360,000 distinct CDR3 sequences; 11% are singletons. Source: PBMCs, taken on the day of the first yellow fever vaccination. These receptors came from a man younger than 30 who received the YFV17D yellow fever vaccine. Both conserved end residues are part of each CDR3.

cdr3_length: 15; v_call: TRBV7-2; cdr3_aa: CASSRPPGQNNEQFF
cdr3_length: 13; v_call: TRBV5-1; cdr3_aa: CASSRGERETQYF
cdr3_length: 13; v_call: TRBV9; cdr3_aa: CASSQHSGNTIYF
cdr3_length: 13; v_call: TRBV3-1; cdr3_aa: CASSHSGTPEAFF
cdr3_length: 16; v_call: TRBV7-6; cdr3_aa: CASTSSDRSSYNEQFF
cdr3_length: 15; v_call: TRBV5-1; cdr3_aa: CASSHLRGGSYEQYF
cdr3_length: 13; v_call: TRBV6-6; cdr3_aa: CASSSTGIGGYTF
cdr3_length: 14; v_call: TRBV21-1; cdr3_aa: CASEGRGGLGEQFF
cdr3_length: 15; v_call: TRBV3-1; cdr3_aa: CASSPFSGGLETQYF
cdr3_length: 17; v_call: TRBV4-1; cdr3_aa: CASSQDGWGGLQETQYF
cdr3_length: 15; v_call: TRBV4-3; cdr3_aa: CASSQDTGPNNEQFF
cdr3_length: 17; v_call: TRBV7-7; cdr3_aa: CASSPGGGALNTDTQYF
cdr3_length: 16; v_call: TRBV4-3; cdr3_aa: CASSQEVAENTGELFF
cdr3_length: 13; v_call: TRBV2; cdr3_aa: CASTAGVPYEQYF
cdr3_length: 12; v_call: TRBV20-1; cdr3_aa: CSGREGNYGYTF
cdr3_length: 12; v_call: TRBV7-2; cdr3_aa: CASRRGLDIQYF
cdr3_length: 13; v_call: TRBV10-3; cdr3_aa: CAISANGNTEAFF
cdr3_length: 14; v_call: TRBV20-1; cdr3_aa: CSARGDRGRETQYF
cdr3_length: 10; v_call: TRBV20-1; cdr3_aa: CSAQGGEQFF
cdr3_length: 15; v_call: TRBV7-8; cdr3_aa: CASSLSRGGQETQYF
cdr3_length: 13; v_call: TRBV5-1; cdr3_aa: CASIFGGDYGYTF
cdr3_length: 13; v_call: TRBV20-1; cdr3_aa: CSARTGPNTEAFF
cdr3_length: 16; v_call: TRBV10-3; cdr3_aa: CAISESWDRDYNEQFF
cdr3_length: 16; v_call: TRBV6-2/TRBV6-3; cdr3_aa: CASSYSVGLAAYEQFF
cdr3_length: 15; v_call: TRBV11-2; cdr3_aa: CASSGDRARRNTIYF
cdr3_length: 13; v_call: TRBV6-1; cdr3_aa: CASHQSGREEAFF
cdr3_length: 14; v_call: TRBV5-1; cdr3_aa: CASSSGQGNREQFF
cdr3_length: 15; v_call: TRBV24-1; cdr3_aa: CATSASGRNTGELFF
cdr3_length: 17; v_call: TRBV2; cdr3_aa: CASSEASGGGKQETQYF
cdr3_length: 16; v_call: TRBV6-2/TRBV6-3; cdr3_aa: CASSAGTGTENSPLHF
cdr3_length: 14; v_call: TRBV6-1; cdr3_aa: CASKQGSGTDTQYF
cdr3_length: 15; v_call: TRBV20-1; cdr3_aa: CSARGTSGALNTQYF
cdr3_length: 17; v_call: TRBV5-1; cdr3_aa: CASSLRQGRSGANVLTF
cdr3_length: 15; v_call: TRBV28; cdr3_aa: CASSFLQRSNSPLHF
cdr3_length: 15; v_call: TRBV5-1; cdr3_aa: CASSHPDRYYNEQFF
cdr3_length: 16; v_call: TRBV12-3/TRBV12-4; cdr3_aa: CASSLGEGQNTGELFF
cdr3_length: 19; v_call: TRBV19; cdr3_aa: CASSPSLLGDRRPADTQYF
cdr3_length: 15; v_call: TRBV12-3/TRBV12-4; cdr3_aa: CASSFISTVNQPQHF
cdr3_length: 16; v_call: TRBV5-1; cdr3_aa: CASSPEPAGVYNEQFF
cdr3_length: 15; v_call: TRBV4-1; cdr3_aa: CASSHGTSERYGYTF
cdr3_length: 15; v_call: TRBV20-1; cdr3_aa: CSARDFQEGSYEQYF
cdr3_length: 15; v_call: TRBV27; cdr3_aa: CASSFGTPGFNEQFF
cdr3_length: 11; v_call: TRBV12-3/TRBV12-4; cdr3_aa: CASSFPYEQYF
cdr3_length: 14; v_call: TRBV29-1; cdr3_aa: CSVYPGSSQETQYF